A single sample is the source of the 25 T cell receptor beta chains below, sequenced in a study of OX40 agonist ivuxolimab in advanced cancers. TCRdb keeps only in-frame clones here, not all; method: immunoSEQ multiplex PCR. The table includes fewer than 85,000 clones, just over 85% detected once. Source: CD4+ or CD8+ T cells sorted from blood, taken in a trial of the OX40 agonist ivuxolimab. Every receptor here comes from an adult with an advanced solid tumor such as melanoma, head and neck, liver or kidney cancer.

The rearrangement joins TRBV5-1 to TRBJ1-4; 9 nucleotides match TRBD1. The V and J ends lost 4 bases and 8 bases, in that order; junction bases with no gene match: 9. Germline CDR1 reads SGHRS; CDR2 reads YFSETQ. The CDR3 covers 15 residues. In nucleotides, the CDR3 is TGCGCCAGCAGCGCGGCCGGGACAGGGAACGAAAAACTGTTTTTT. Protein: CASSAAGTGNEKLFF.

The gene calls are TRBV28 and TRBJ1-5; D possibly corresponds to TRBD1 (5 bases). Germline assignment: CDR1 MDHEN and CDR2 SYDVKM. The CDR3 is 16 residues long. V was clipped by 6 bases and J by 0 bases, with 15 bases between them. The DNA of the CDR3 is TGTGCCAGCAGCCCTTCGGGGGAAGGTAGCAATCAGCCCCAGCATTTT. It yields the protein CASSPSGEGSNQPQHF.

The chain couples TRBV6-6 to TRBJ2-1, with D possibly TRBD2 on 6 matching bases. Germline loops: CDR1 MNHNY, CDR2 SVGAGI (reference sequence). Trimming pared 5 bases from V and 2 bases from J, leaving 13 bases between. The CDR3 length is 15 residues. The CDR3 sequence: CASSTLAPAYNEQFF. The CDR3 DNA sequence: TGTGCCAGCAGTACCCTAGCGCCCGCCTACAATGAGCAGTTCTTC.

This chain uses TRBV7-9 with TRBJ2-1, with 10 bases aligning to TRBD1. This CDR3 contains 14 residues. Germline V CDR1 and CDR2: SEHNR, FQNEAQ (reference sequence). J gave up 8 bases and V 4 bases, and 5 bases lay outside the gene matches. In nucleotides, the CDR3 is TGTGCCAGCAGCTCCGACAGGGGGCGAGATGAGCAGTTCTTC. This sequence encodes CASSSDRGRDEQFF.

There are a few counts of this clone. The gene calls are TRBV5-4 and TRBJ1-4, with TRBD1 matching over 10 bases. J gave up 5 bases and V 4 bases, and 8 bases lay outside the gene matches. CDR3 length: 16 amino acids. Germline CDR1 reads SGHNT; CDR2 reads YYREEE (reference sequence). CDR3 region: CASSRGGTGANEKLFF. CDR3 nucleotide sequence: TGTGCCAGCAGCCGGGGGGGGACAGGGGCCAATGAAAAACTGTTTTTT.

This chain joins TRBV18 and TRBJ2-5, with D perhaps matching TRBD1 or TRBD2 (5 bases each). The germline V and J ends were trimmed by 8 bases and 2 bases, with 15 bases remaining between them. The CDR3 extends over 14 amino acids. Germline V CDR1 and CDR2: KGHSH, LQKENI. The CDR3 loop reads CASHSGGGQETQYF. The CDR3 DNA is TGTGCCAGCCATTCTGGTGGGGGTCAAGAGACCCAGTACTTC.

This chain connects TRBV28 to TRBJ2-2; the match to TRBD2 covers 7 bases. Germline V CDR1 and CDR2: MDHEN, SYDVKM. This CDR3 comprises 15 residues. Trimming took 2 bases from V and 1 from J; bases not matched to a gene: 1. CDR3 in DNA: TGTGCCAGCAGTTTACTAGCGGTGAACACCGGGGAGCTGTTTTTT. It specifies CASSLLAVNTGELFF.

This chain connects TRBV6-1 to TRBJ1-2; no firm D call. The CDR3 has 12 residues. Trimming removed 0 bases from V and 1 base from J, with 0 bases in between. CDR1 is MNHNS, CDR2 SASEGT, per germline. The CDR3 loop is CASSEANYGYTF. The CDR3 DNA follows: TGTGCCAGCAGTGAAGCTAACTATGGCTACACCTTC.

CDR3 loop: CASSLSGSNQPQHF. Written as DNA, the CDR3 is TGTGCCAGCAGCTTAAGCGGGAGCAATCAGCCCCAGCATTTT. The rearrangement links TRBV11-2 to TRBJ1-5; D not resolved. CDR1 and CDR2 (germline): SGHAT, FQNNGV. This CDR3 contains 14 residues. V shed 2 bases and J shed 1 base, with 6 bases lying between them.

This chain connects TRBV6-7 to TRBJ2-5; 8 nucleotides line up with TRBD1. TRBV6-7 falls under the ORF class, with uncertain function. Trimming removed 2 bases from V and 10 bases from J; junction bases left unmatched: 15. The CDR3 extends over 16 amino acids. Here the CDR3 DNA reads TGTGCCAGCAGTTACCGAGACCCTCCGGGACAGGTTCTCCAGTACTTC. Encoded protein: CASSYRDPPGQVLQYF.

The rearrangement links TRBV5-4 to TRBJ2-7; the D gene is possibly TRBD1 (5 bases). The length of the CDR3 is 13 residues. Germline CDR1 and CDR2: SGHNT and YYREEE (reference sequence). V dropped 4 bases and J dropped 4 bases, with 12 bases sitting between them. The CDR3 protein is CASSPYTGYEQYF. The CDR3, as DNA: TGTGCCAGCAGCCCGTATACAGGTTACGAGCAGTACTTC.

The chain links TRBV28 to TRBJ1-1, with 10 nucleotides matching TRBD1. This CDR3 contains 15 residues. V lost 5 bases to trimming and J lost 4 bases; unmatched junction nucleotides: 7. Germline CDR1 and CDR2: MDHEN and SYDVKM. CDR3 sequence (DNA): TGTGCCAGCAGTCCCGGACAGGGGGGGGGCACTGAAGCTTTCTTT. This sequence encodes CASSPGQGGGTEAFF. The complete variable domain, with remaining parts taken from reference TRBV28 and TRBJ1-1, reads DVKVTQSSRYLVKRTGEKVFLECVQDMDHENMFWYRQDPGLGLRLIYFSYDVKMKEKGDIPEGYSVSREKKERFSLILESASTNQTSMYLCASSPGQGGGTEAFFGQGTRLTVV.

This clone was counted between two and nine times. Other DNA variants within this sample encode the same CDR3. The chain uses TRBV7-2 and TRBJ2-3; D remains ambiguous. CDR1 and CDR2 from the germline V gene are SGHTA and FQGNSA. Trimming left V 5 bases short and J 2 bases short, with 5 bases between. The CDR3 contains 12 residues. CDR3 in DNA: TGTGCCAGCAGCCCATACACAGATACGCAGTATTTT. Its protein is CASSPYTDTQYF.

This sequence joins TRBV10-2 and TRBJ1-2; D call uncertain. Germline V lookup: CDR1 WSHSY, CDR2 SAAADI. Trimming removed 0 bases from V and 3 bases from J, with 8 bases in between. This CDR3 has 14 amino acids. CDR3 residues: CASSESQGYYGYTF. CDR3 DNA: TGCGCCAGCAGTGAGTCTCAAGGGTACTATGGCTACACCTTC.

V usage is TRBV6-1 and J usage is TRBJ2-1, with TRBD2 identical over 10 bases. V lost 10 bases and J lost 7; bases outside the gene matches: 10. The CDR3 is 14 residues long. Germline values: CDR1 MNHNS, CDR2 SASEGT. The DNA of the CDR3 is TGTGCCACCACCCTAGCGGGAGATTGGAATGAGCAGTTCTTC. Amino acid sequence: CATTLAGDWNEQFF.

The chain links TRBV28 to TRBJ1-1, with unresolved D. V lost 7 bases and J 4 bases, leaving 19 bases between the germline ends. Germline CDR1 reads MDHEN; CDR2 reads SYDVKM. The CDR3 contains 15 residues. CDR3 loop: CASTFPAVCTTEAFF. The CDR3, as DNA: TGTGCCAGCACCTTCCCGGCAGTGTGTACCACTGAAGCTTTCTTT.

V is TRBV30 and J is TRBJ1-2; D ambiguous. Germline V gene lookup returns CDR1 GTSNPN and CDR2 SVGIG (reference sequence). Trimming took 2 bases from V and 11 from J, leaving 15 bases between them. The CDR3 loop spans 12 amino acids. CDR3 coding DNA: TGTGCCTGGAGTCGGCAGACCATATCTTACACCTTC. It yields the protein CAWSRQTISYTF.

The chain joins TRBV6-5 to TRBJ1-4, with D possibly matching TRBD1 (6 bases). The CDR3 contains 15 residues. Trimming took off 6 bases at V and 8 bases at J, with 19 bases between the two ends. Germline V lookup: CDR1 MNHEY, CDR2 SVGAGI. The CDR3 reads CASRREQGKQEKLFF. The CDR3, as DNA: TGTGCCAGCAGACGAGAACAGGGAAAGCAAGAAAAACTGTTTTTT.

The chain joins TRBV28 to TRBJ1-3, with D unclear. This CDR3 spans 15 amino acids. Germline V gene sequence: CDR1 MDHEN, CDR2 SYDVKM. Trimming pared 6 bases from V and 0 bases from J, leaving 12 bases between. The CDR3, as DNA: TGTGCCAGCAGGCCCCGTACAGTCTCTGGAAACACCATATATTTT. Encoded protein: CASRPRTVSGNTIYF.

This chain links TRBV5-5 with TRBJ1-1; D remains ambiguous. The CDR3 runs to 14 residues. In germline, CDR1 is SGHKS, CDR2 YYEKEE (reference sequence). Trimming pared 4 bases from V and 2 bases from J, leaving 12 bases between. The CDR3 protein is CASSLGYRNTEAFF. DNA of the CDR3: TGTGCCAGCAGCCTAGGTTACCGCAACACTGAAGCTTTCTTT.

This clone appeared once. The chain is built from TRBV6-1 and TRBJ1-2; no definite D call. The CDR3 length is 15 residues. Germline CDR1 is MNHNS and CDR2 is SASEGT. The V gene lost 5 bases and the J gene lost 5 bases, with 18 bases spanning the gap. The CDR3 loop reads CASSQRVLGAYGYTF. The CDR3 bases are TGTGCCAGCAGTCAACGGGTTCTCGGAGCGTATGGCTACACCTTC.

The chain has TRBV28 and TRBJ2-1; 10 nucleotides agree with TRBD1. The CDR3 is made up of 15 amino acids. Germline CDR1 is MDHEN and CDR2 is SYDVKM. V lost 5 bases and J lost 5; bases outside the gene matches: 6. In DNA form, the CDR3 reads TGTGCCAGCAGTCCCACGGGACAGGGGAACAATGAGCAGTTCTTC. As protein: CASSPTGQGNNEQFF. Looking up the rest from reference TRBV28 and TRBJ2-1 gives the full variable domain: DVKVTQSSRYLVKRTGEKVFLECVQDMDHENMFWYRQDPGLGLRLIYFSYDVKMKEKGDIPEGYSVSREKKERFSLILESASTNQTSMYLCASSPTGQGNNEQFFGPGTRLTVL.

The genes are TRBV11-3 and TRBJ2-2, with 7 bases aligning to TRBD2. The germline CDR1 and CDR2 sequences are SGHNT and YENEEA. The trim removed 1 base at V and 4 bases at J, leaving 0 bases unmatched. The CDR3 spans 14 residues. The CDR3: CASSLGTSTGELFF. The CDR3, as DNA: TGTGCCAGCAGCTTAGGGACTAGCACCGGGGAGCTGTTTTTT.

This CDR3 is CASSLNGDPRRTEAFF. The DNA of the CDR3 is TGTGCCAGCAGCTTAAATGGGGACCCACGGAGGACTGAAGCTTTCTTT. The rearrangement links TRBV7-3 to TRBJ1-1, with TRBD1 as a possible D gene (5 bases). CDR3 length: 16 residues. Trimming removed 1 base at V and 5 bases at J, with 17 bases between. The V gene's germline CDR1 is SGHTA and CDR2 FQGTGA.

This clone came up a few times. Different DNA sequences within this sample yield the same CDR3. The J gene is TRBJ2-3, the V gene TRBV11-3; 7 bases fit TRBD1. The CDR3 length is 13 residues. V trimming: 4 bases; J trimming: 3 bases; junction bases outside the gene matches: 1. The V gene's germline CDR1 is SGHNT and CDR2 YENEEA. CDR3 protein: CASSSTGTDTQYF. CDR3 nucleotide sequence: TGTGCCAGCAGCTCGACAGGGACAGATACGCAGTATTTT.